Below, 18 T cell receptor beta chains from the same sample are listed, as sequenced in a study of OX40 agonist ivuxolimab in advanced cancers. Sequencing was performed with immunoSEQ multiplex PCR; in TCRdb, only in-frame clones are kept and a portion is missing. The repertoire holds roughly 75,000 clones, with around four fifths as singletons. The sequencing used CD4+ or CD8+ T cells sorted from blood, collected in a trial of the OX40 agonist ivuxolimab. These receptors originate from an adult with an advanced solid tumor such as melanoma, head and neck, liver or kidney cancer.

The rearrangement links TRBV5-4 to TRBJ1-2, with 8 bases aligning to TRBD1. Germline loops: CDR1 SGHNT, CDR2 YYREEE (reference sequence). The CDR3 consists of 15 residues. V was pared by 1 base and J by 4 bases, with 6 bases of the junction left unmatched. CDR3 in DNA: TGTGCCAGCAGCTTGCCCCGGACAGGGCTCTATGGCTACACCTTC. It translates to CASSLPRTGLYGYTF.

This clone was detected a few times. The chain couples TRBV30 to TRBJ1-1, with D uncertain. Trimming left V 2 bases short and J 4 bases short, with 11 bases between. This CDR3 has 13 amino acids. CDR1 is GTSNPN, CDR2 SVGIG, per germline (reference sequence). Here the CDR3 reads CAWSLGRSTEAFF. The CDR3, as DNA: TGTGCCTGGAGTTTAGGTCGAAGCACTGAAGCTTTCTTT.

V is TRBV5-1 and J is TRBJ2-1; a possible D gene is TRBD2 (5 bases). V was shortened by 4 bases and J by 0 bases, with 11 bases between the two germline ends. Germline V gene lookup returns CDR1 SGHRS and CDR2 YFSETQ. This CDR3 has 15 residues. The CDR3 sequence: CASSQSGSSYNEQFF. The CDR3 region has the DNA TGCGCCAGCAGCCAGAGCGGAAGCTCCTACAATGAGCAGTTCTTC.

CDR3 in amino acids: CASSPPDNYYGYTF. The CDR3 DNA sequence: TGTGCCAGCAGCCCCCCAGACAATTACTATGGCTACACCTTC. This chain joins TRBV7-2 and TRBJ1-2, with D unclear. CDR1 is SGHTA, CDR2 FQGNSA, per germline. This CDR3 is 14 amino acids long. V shed 5 bases and J shed 3 bases, with 13 bases lying between them. Combining the CDR3 with reference TRBV7-2 and TRBJ1-2 gives the whole variable domain GAGVSQSPSNKVTEKGKDVELRCDPISGHTALYWYRQSLGQGLEFLIYFQGNSAPDKSGLPSDRFSAERTGGSVSTLTIQRTQQEDSAVYLCASSPPDNYYGYTFGSGTRLTVV.

The V gene is TRBV28, the J gene TRBJ1-3, with D possibly TRBD1 on 6 matching bases. Germline V lookup: CDR1 MDHEN, CDR2 SYDVKM. The CDR3 runs to 16 residues. V was shortened by 8 bases and J by 4 bases, with 21 bases between the two germline ends. The CDR3 loop is CASHNRVGAGGNTIYF. The CDR3 DNA follows: TGTGCCAGCCACAACAGGGTAGGGGCAGGGGGAAACACCATATATTTT.

The chain has TRBV4-2 and TRBJ2-2; a weak D match, TRBD1 (6 bases). CDR1 is LGHNA, CDR2 YNFKEQ, per germline. The V end was cut by 1 base, the J end by 5 bases, with 8 bases between. The CDR3 has 14 residues. CDR3 nucleotide sequence: TGTGCCAGCAGCCAAGGAGGGGGTACCGGGGAGCTGTTTTTT. This codes for CASSQGGGTGELFF.

This clone has a single count. The rearrangement joins TRBV30 to TRBJ1-5; D is uncertain. CDR1 is GTSNPN, CDR2 SVGIG, per germline (reference sequence). The CDR3 loop spans 13 amino acids. Trimming removed 1 base at V and 7 bases at J, with 11 bases between. The CDR3 reads CAWSASWIQPQHF. CDR3 DNA: TGTGCCTGGAGTGCTTCATGGATCCAGCCCCAGCATTTT.

The V call is TRBV4-1, the J call TRBJ1-3; the match to TRBD1 covers 8 bases. Germline V gene data show CDR1 as MGHRA and CDR2 as YSYEKL. The CDR3 has 16 residues. J gave up 9 bases and V 1 base, and 11 bases lay outside the gene matches. CDR3 nucleotide sequence: TGCGCCAGCAGCCAAGTATCGGGACAGGCCAGCGGCACCATATATTTT. It specifies CASSQVSGQASGTIYF.

This clone was seen more than once but under ten times. The chain uses TRBV28 and TRBJ1-1; 7 bases are a match to TRBD1. J gave up 5 bases and V 5 bases, and 5 bases lay outside the gene matches. This CDR3 comprises 13 residues. Germline values: CDR1 MDHEN, CDR2 SYDVKM. The chain's CDR3 is CASSRGQRTEAFF. Here the CDR3 DNA reads TGTGCCAGCAGTCGGGGACAGAGGACTGAAGCTTTCTTT.

The chain employs TRBV7-9 and TRBJ1-2; D not certain. The CDR3 is made up of 14 amino acids. Trimming took off 5 bases at V and 4 bases at J, with 14 bases between the two ends. Germline assignment: CDR1 SEHNR and CDR2 FQNEAQ (reference sequence). CDR3 in amino acids: CASSAGSRPYGYTF. The CDR3 nucleotides are TGTGCCAGCAGCGCAGGTTCCAGGCCCTATGGCTACACCTTC.

The rearrangement uses TRBV5-4 and TRBJ2-1; D unresolved. Per the germline V gene, CDR1 is SGHNT and CDR2 is YYREEE (reference sequence). CDR3 length: 15 amino acids. Trimming cost V 2 bases and J 0 bases, with 9 bases left between them. CDR3 DNA sequence: TGTGCCAGCAGCTTTAGCAGTTCCTCCTACAATGAGCAGTTCTTC. Amino acids: CASSFSSSSYNEQFF.

The chain carries TRBV7-9 and TRBJ2-5; D remains ambiguous. Germline values: CDR1 SEHNR, CDR2 FQNEAQ (reference sequence). There are 12 residues in the CDR3. V dropped 4 bases and J dropped 5 bases, with 8 bases sitting between them. CDR3 sequence: CASSSYGETQYF. The CDR3, as DNA: TGTGCCAGCAGCTCCTACGGCGAGACCCAGTACTTC.

CDR3 DNA sequence: TGTGCCAGCAACTCCGCCCAGCGGAGCTCCTACGAGCAGTACTTC. Its translation is CASNSAQRSSYEQYF. The chain recombines TRBV6-5 with TRBJ2-7; possible D gene TRBD2, 5 bases. The CDR3 extends over 15 amino acids. Germline lookup yields CDR1 MNHEY and CDR2 SVGAGI. Trimming took off 7 bases at V and 0 bases at J, with 16 bases between the two ends.

The chain links TRBV28 to TRBJ1-1; D not certain. Trimming pared 4 bases from V and 3 bases from J, leaving 3 bases between. There are 11 residues in the CDR3. CDR1 MDHEN and CDR2 SYDVKM come from the germline V gene. The DNA of the CDR3 is TGTGCCAGCAGTTCACACACTGAAGCTTTCTTT. The encoded protein is CASSSHTEAFF. The whole variable domain, filled in from reference TRBV28 and TRBJ1-1, reads DVKVTQSSRYLVKRTGEKVFLECVQDMDHENMFWYRQDPGLGLRLIYFSYDVKMKEKGDIPEGYSVSREKKERFSLILESASTNQTSMYLCASSSHTEAFFGQGTRLTVV.

The rearrangement joins TRBV10-3 to TRBJ1-1; D perhaps matches TRBD1 (5 bases). V lost 8 bases, J lost 7 bases, and 20 bases lay in between. The CDR3 extends over 14 amino acids. Germline loops: CDR1 ENHRY, CDR2 SYGVKD. The CDR3: CAISGRNGPHEAFF. The CDR3 region has the DNA TGTGCCATCTCAGGGAGAAATGGCCCCCATGAAGCTTTCTTT.

The CDR3 loop is CASRLEGSYEQYF. The CDR3 bases are TGTGCCAGCAGACTAGAGGGCTCCTACGAGCAGTACTTC. This rearrangement joins TRBV5-6 to TRBJ2-7; possible D gene TRBD2, 5 bases. This CDR3 has 13 residues. The germline gives CDR1 SGHDT, CDR2 YYEEEE. Deletions cut 5 bases from V and 0 bases from J, with 9 bases between.

This chain joins TRBV9 and TRBJ1-1, with a possible D match to TRBD1 (6 bases). The germline V gene encodes CDR1 SGDLS and CDR2 YYNGEE. The CDR3 runs 12 residues. The CDR3: CPPTGMNTEAFF. Here the CDR3 DNA reads TGTCCTCCCACAGGGATGAACACTGAAGCTTTCTTT.

The chain carries TRBV28 and TRBJ1-6; TRBD1 matches 7 bases. Per the germline V gene, CDR1 is MDHEN and CDR2 is SYDVKM. CDR3 length: 14 amino acids. J gave up 8 bases and V 8 bases, and 9 bases lay outside the gene matches. The CDR3 coding sequence is TGTGCCAGCGGAATAGGGGGCACTTATTCACCCCTCCACTTT. It encodes CASGIGGTYSPLHF. Based on the CDR3 plus reference TRBV28 and TRBJ1-6, the full variable domain is DVKVTQSSRYLVKRTGEKVFLECVQDMDHENMFWYRQDPGLGLRLIYFSYDVKMKEKGDIPEGYSVSREKKERFSLILESASTNQTSMYLCASGIGGTYSPLHFGNGTRLTVT.